These 25 T cell receptor beta chains came from one sample sequenced in a study of T cell changes during pregnancy in multiple sclerosis. The assay was immunoSEQ multiplex PCR, and TCRdb's table has in-frame clones only and misses some. This repertoire shows about 68,000 clones, around nine tenths found once; its top ten account for approximately 4%. The sample consisted of peripheral blood, taken after pregnancy. The receptors come from a female donor in good health, enrolled as a control in a pregnancy study.

This clone appeared once. This rearrangement joins TRBV18 to TRBJ1-2, with TRBD1 identical over 8 bases. The CDR3 has 15 amino acids. Germline V gene data show CDR1 as KGHSH and CDR2 as LQKENI. V lost 4 bases to trimming and J lost 4 bases; unmatched junction nucleotides: 8. CDR3 protein: CASSQPGQDTYGYTF. As DNA, the CDR3 is TGTGCCAGCTCACAACCGGGACAGGATACCTATGGCTACACCTTC.

The chain employs TRBV19 and TRBJ1-5, with D perhaps TRBD1 (5 bases). Trimming cost V 7 bases and J 7 bases, with 20 bases left between them. The CDR3 loop spans 15 amino acids. Germline CDR1 reads LNHDA; CDR2 reads SQIVND (reference sequence). CDR3: CASTPGGGRGQPQHF. CDR3 nucleotides: TGTGCCAGTACCCCGGGGGGAGGGCGCGGGCAGCCCCAGCATTTT.

The chain joins TRBV7-9 to TRBJ2-6; possible D gene TRBD1, 6 bases. Germline assignment: CDR1 SEHNR and CDR2 FQNEAQ (reference sequence). The CDR3 is made up of 17 amino acids. V lost 3 bases, J lost 4 bases, and 16 bases lay in between. The CDR3 region is CASSLDHRVGGANVLTF. CDR3 in DNA: TGTGCCAGCAGCTTGGACCACAGGGTAGGGGGGGCCAACGTCCTGACTTTC. The whole variable domain, remainder taken from reference TRBV7-9 and TRBJ2-6, is DTGVSQNPRHKITKRGQNVTFRCDPISEHNRLYWYRQTLGQGPEFLTYFQNEAQLEKSRLLSDRFSAERPKGSFSTLEIQRTEQGDSAMYLCASSLDHRVGGANVLTFGAGSRLTVL.

The chain joins TRBV10-1 to TRBJ2-2; a weak D match, TRBD1 (6 bases). Between the trimmed V and J ends, which lost 8 bases and 7 bases, there was a span of 14 bases. The CDR3 is made up of 13 amino acids. Germline lookup yields CDR1 WNHNN and CDR2 SYGVQD (reference sequence). The CDR3 reads CASVNRVGGELFF. The CDR3 bases are TGCGCCAGCGTAAACAGGGTCGGCGGGGAGCTGTTTTTT.

The rearrangement joins TRBV15 to TRBJ2-1, with D perhaps matching TRBD2 (6 bases). This CDR3 spans 19 amino acids. Germline CDR1 reads LNHNV; CDR2 reads YYDKDF (reference sequence). Trimming shortened V by 0 bases and J by 0 bases, and 18 bases separated the two germline ends. The CDR3 spells CATSRDWGPSASSYNEQFF. CDR3 sequence (DNA): TGTGCCACCAGCAGAGATTGGGGACCTAGCGCGAGCTCCTACAATGAGCAGTTCTTC.

V usage is TRBV2 and J usage is TRBJ1-1, with D perhaps TRBD1 (6 bases). In germline, CDR1 is SNHLY, CDR2 FYNNEI. This CDR3 contains 14 residues. V lost 6 bases and J 4 bases, leaving 15 bases between the germline ends. The CDR3 is CASSQGFRGTEAFF. CDR3 nucleotides: TGTGCCAGCAGCCAGGGGTTCCGTGGCACTGAAGCTTTCTTT.

The sample holds one count of this clone. The chain has TRBV25-1 and TRBJ1-6; no clear D. The V end was cut by 7 bases, the J end by 3 bases, with 10 bases between. This CDR3 is 14 amino acids long. CDR1 is MGHDK and CDR2 is SYGVNS in the germline V gene. The CDR3 coding sequence is TGTGCCAGCAACCCCGCAGGCTATAATTCACCCCTCCACTTT. Its protein product is CASNPAGYNSPLHF. Filled out from reference TRBV25-1 and TRBJ1-6, the complete variable domain reads EADIYQTPRYLVIGTGKKITLECSQTMGHDKMYWYQQDPGMELHLIHYSYGVNSTEKGDLSSESTVSRIRTEHFPLTLESARPSHTSQYLCASNPAGYNSPLHFGNGTRLTVT.

This clone was observed a single time. This chain connects TRBV11-2 to TRBJ1-6; 9 nucleotides agree with TRBD1. Germline-derived CDR1 and CDR2 are SGHAT and FQNNGV. The junction had 11 bases not matched to a gene; V was cut back by 5 bases and J by 9 bases. The CDR3 loop spans 16 amino acids. CDR3 sequence (DNA): TGTGCCAGCAGCCGAAACGGACAGGGGCCCGTTTCACCCCTCCACTTT. Translated: CASSRNGQGPVSPLHF.

This sequence joins TRBV6-5 and TRBJ2-7, with D possibly matching TRBD2 (6 bases). V shed 6 bases and J shed 4 bases, with 19 bases lying between them. Per germline, CDR1 MNHEY and CDR2 SVGAGI. CDR3 length equals 15 residues. Here the CDR3 DNA reads TGTGCCAGCAGCCGGGGGACTGGAGCGGGTTACGAGCAGTACTTC. Translated: CASSRGTGAGYEQYF.

The rearrangement joins TRBV6-4 to TRBJ2-7, with D tentatively TRBD2 (7 bases). CDR1 MRHNA and CDR2 SNTAGT come from the germline V gene. The CDR3 runs 13 residues. The V end lost 2 bases, the J end lost 5 bases, and 10 bases lay between the germline ends. In DNA form, the CDR3 reads TGTGCCAGCAGTGACGAGGGGGGGAACGAGCAGTACTTC. It specifies CASSDEGGNEQYF.

This chain connects TRBV5-4 to TRBJ2-7, with unresolved D. Germline V gene lookup returns CDR1 SGHNT and CDR2 YYREEE (reference sequence). The CDR3 loop spans 13 amino acids. V was pared by 4 bases and J by 2 bases, with 10 bases between. CDR3 residues: CASSKTDTYEQYF. DNA of the CDR3: TGTGCCAGCAGCAAGACTGATACCTACGAGCAGTACTTC.

The chain couples TRBV10-3 to TRBJ2-1; D perhaps matches TRBD1 (6 bases). Germline V CDR1 and CDR2: ENHRY, SYGVKD. The CDR3 contains 16 residues. Trimming removed 4 bases from V and 0 bases from J, with 13 bases in between. In nucleotides, the CDR3 is TGTGCCATCAGTGGGGTGGGGGCCCCCTCCTACAATGAGCAGTTCTTC. Translated: CAISGVGAPSYNEQFF.

This clone was detected once. V is TRBV7-2 and J is TRBJ2-1; 7 nucleotides match TRBD1. Germline-derived CDR1 and CDR2 are SGHTA and FQGNSA. The CDR3 extends over 17 amino acids. After removal of 1 base from V and 2 bases from J, the junction contained 8 bases not matched to a gene. DNA for the CDR3: TGTGCCAGCAGCTTAGGACAGGGTAAGGTCCCCTACAATGAGCAGTTCTTC. This sequence encodes CASSLGQGKVPYNEQFF.

V is TRBV7-9 and J is TRBJ2-1; 8 bases map to TRBD2. The CDR3 is 13 amino acids. Germline V CDR1 and CDR2: SEHNR, FQNEAQ (reference sequence). Trimming cost V 3 bases and J 7 bases; bases outside gene matches: 2. The CDR3 sequence: CASSLTSANEQFF. The CDR3 nucleotides read TGTGCCAGCAGCTTGACTAGCGCGAATGAGCAGTTCTTC.

A note on this clone: At one end, the junction sequence differs from germline, possibly due to a read error. The chain employs TRBV7-7 and TRBJ2-5; 11 bases match TRBD2. The V gene's germline CDR1 is SSHAT and CDR2 FNYEAQ (reference sequence). This CDR3 has 15 residues. The CDR3 is CASSPTSGVKETQYF. CDR3 nucleotides: TGTGCTAGCAGCCCGACTAGCGGGGTGAAAGAGACCCAGTACTTC.

The rearrangement links TRBV7-2 to TRBJ1-2; 10 bases map to TRBD1. The CDR3 sequence is 14 residues long. Germline CDR1 reads SGHTA; CDR2 reads FQGNSA. The J segment lost 3 bases and the V segment lost 5 bases, leaving 3 bases of the junction unmatched. CDR3 in amino acids: CASSHGTGDYGYTF. The CDR3 bases are TGTGCCAGCAGCCACGGGACAGGGGACTATGGCTACACCTTC. The whole variable domain, remainder taken from reference TRBV7-2 and TRBJ1-2, is GAGVSQSPSNKVTEKGKDVELRCDPISGHTALYWYRQSLGQGLEFLIYFQGNSAPDKSGLPSDRFSAERTGGSVSTLTIQRTQQEDSAVYLCASSHGTGDYGYTFGSGTRLTVV.

The chain combines TRBV10-1 with TRBJ1-1; tentatively, D is TRBD1 (6 bases). The germline V gene encodes CDR1 WNHNN and CDR2 SYGVQD (reference sequence). CDR3 length: 14 amino acids. Trimming pared 3 bases from V and 10 bases from J, leaving 18 bases between. The CDR3 sequence is CASSDRGPMNAAFF. The CDR3 coding sequence is TGCGCCAGCAGTGACAGGGGACCGATGAACGCAGCTTTCTTT.

CDR3 in DNA: TGTGCCAGCAGTTACCCCCAAGCAGGGAAAGAGACCCAGTACTTC. Protein: CASSYPQAGKETQYF. This chain uses TRBV6-6 with TRBJ2-5, with D perhaps TRBD1 (5 bases). The ends were cut back, 2 bases at V and 3 bases at J, with 13 bases in the middle. This CDR3 is 15 amino acids long. The V gene's germline CDR1 is MNHNY and CDR2 SVGAGI (reference sequence).

The gene calls are TRBV15 and TRBJ1-2, with D hard to call. Per the germline V gene, CDR1 is LNHNV and CDR2 is YYDKDF (reference sequence). Trimming removed 3 bases at V and 8 bases at J, with 10 bases between. The CDR3 has 12 residues. CDR3 sequence: CATSRGAGGYTF. CDR3 nucleotide sequence: TGTGCCACCAGCAGGGGCGCGGGCGGCTACACCTTC.

CDR3 sequence (DNA): TGCGCCAGCAGCCAAACTAGCGGGAGCTCCTACGAGCAGTACTTC. Translation: CASSQTSGSSYEQYF. The V gene is TRBV4-1, the J gene TRBJ2-7; 11 bases line up with TRBD2. CDR1 MGHRA and CDR2 YSYEKL come from the germline V gene. With 2 bases clipped from V and 0 bases from J, the junction kept 0 bases outside the gene matches. The CDR3 has 15 residues.

The V gene is TRBV18, the J gene TRBJ2-7; D not certain. CDR3 length equals 15 residues. Trimming pared 6 bases from V and 3 bases from J, leaving 18 bases between. The germline V gene encodes CDR1 KGHSH and CDR2 LQKENI. CDR3 nucleotide sequence: TGTGCCAGCTCGACTTCCGGAAACCCCGTCTACGAGCAGTACTTC. Its protein product is CASSTSGNPVYEQYF.

The chain combines TRBV7-9 with TRBJ2-1; 14 bases match TRBD2. This CDR3 comprises 16 residues. Per germline, CDR1 SEHNR and CDR2 FQNEAQ (reference sequence). Trimming removed 5 bases from V and 4 bases from J; junction bases left unmatched: 4. The CDR3: CASSTTSGGVYNEQFF. The CDR3 nucleotides are TGTGCCAGCAGCACGACTAGCGGGGGGGTTTACAATGAGCAGTTCTTC.

V usage is TRBV13 and J usage is TRBJ1-5, with D possibly being TRBD1 (5 bases). CDR1 PRHDT and CDR2 FYEKMQ come from the germline V gene (reference sequence). The CDR3 is made up of 17 amino acids. V lost 2 bases and J lost 4, with 18 bases in between. DNA of the CDR3: TGTGCCAGCAGCTTACGGTGGGGCAGGGACTCTAATCAGCCCCAGCATTTT. Translating it yields CASSLRWGRDSNQPQHF. Supplemented by reference TRBV13 and TRBJ1-5, the full variable domain reads AAGVIQSPRHLIKEKRETATLKCYPIPRHDTVYWYQQGPGQDPQFLISFYEKMQSDKGSIPDRFSAQQFSDYHSELNMSSLELGDSALYFCASSLRWGRDSNQPQHFGDGTRLSIL.

This chain joins TRBV29-1 and TRBJ2-3, with TRBD2 as a possible D gene (6 bases). This CDR3 has 14 residues. The germline CDR1 and CDR2 sequences are SQVTM and ANQGSEA. Deletions cut 4 bases from V and 3 bases from J, with 14 bases between. In nucleotides, the CDR3 is TGCAGCGTTGGTCGGGGAGGTCGGACAGATACGCAGTATTTT. The encoded protein is CSVGRGGRTDTQYF.

This chain links TRBV28 with TRBJ1-2, with unresolved D. CDR1 is MDHEN, CDR2 SYDVKM, per germline. This CDR3 contains 12 residues. The V gene lost 4 bases and the J gene lost 4 bases, with 7 bases spanning the gap. The CDR3 bases are TGTGCCAGCAGTTATGAACTCTATGGCTACACCTTC. It yields the protein CASSYELYGYTF.